The T cell receptor beta chain under discussion was sequenced for a study of Graves' ophthalmopathy and Graves' hyperthyroidism. Study in general: Hyperthyroidism was classified as stable if no ophthalmopathy occurred within 18 months of follow-up.

RNA served as the template for amplifying TCR beta CDR3 regions. Amplification began with first-round RT-PCR using HTBI primers, then second-round multiplex PCR was performed. TCRdb recomputed calls from the multiplex PCR reads with MiXCR, one row per CDR3 protein. The data hold about 500,000 distinct CDR3 sequences, with 35% to 45% observed a single time. Trimming took 6 bases from V and 6 from J, leaving 14 bases between them. Germline CDR1 DFQATT, CDR2 SNEGSKA (reference sequence). This CDR3 comprises 12 residues. Only one count was recorded for this clonotype. The antigen remains undetermined. The authors enrolled newly diagnosed hyperthyroidism patients aged 18 to 65 with under 2 months' duration. The study excluded patients with other autoimmune diseases, uncontrolled infections, pregnancy or lactation. Findings of the study overall: Cross-validated, the 13-signature model showed 87.88%/81.08% sensitivity/specificity, and 80%/75% in the test set.

The TCR originated in an adult man with Graves' hyperthyroidism. Sequenced material: peripheral blood or thyroid tissue (not recorded which). The chain combines TRBV20-1 with TRBJ2-5, with D possibly being TRBD1 or TRBD2 (6 bases each). CDR3 protein: CSAEFRGQTQYF. The CDR3 coding sequence is TGCAGTGCCGAGTTCCGGGGGCAGACCCAGTACTTC.